This passage covers 14 T cell receptor beta chains from one sample sequenced in a study of shared clonotypes between healthy human individuals. Profiled with immunoSEQ multiplex PCR; TCRdb holds only in-frame clones, not every one. The profile covers 90,000 to 130,000 clones, with 68% appearing a single time and more than 20% taken by the ten largest. Sequencing was done on a sample of memory CD8+ T cells sorted from blood. Subset given: CD45RO+ cells pooled with CCR7-negative TemRA cells. These TCRs come from a woman aged 30 to 39 in good health.

V gene TRBV4-2 combines with J gene TRBJ2-5; 11 nucleotides agree with TRBD2. V lost 0 bases and J lost 5; bases outside the gene matches: 5. The CDR3 consists of 16 residues. Germline V gene sequence: CDR1 LGHNA, CDR2 YNFKEQ. CDR3 in amino acids: CASSQDRSGRVETQYF. The CDR3 nucleotides read TGTGCCAGCAGCCAAGATCGTAGCGGGAGGGTGGAGACCCAGTACTTC.

The rearrangement joins TRBV7-6 to TRBJ1-1; D unresolved. The CDR3 has 13 amino acids. Trimming took off 4 bases at V and 2 bases at J, with 8 bases between the two ends. The germline V gene has CDR1 SGHVS and CDR2 FNYEAQ. The CDR3 region is CASSYNLNTEAFF. CDR3 nucleotide sequence: TGTGCCAGCAGCTACAATTTAAACACTGAAGCTTTCTTT. The full variable domain, completed using reference TRBV7-6 and TRBJ1-1, is GAGVSQSPRYKVTKRGQDVALRCDPISGHVSLYWYRQALGQGPEFLTYFNYEAQQDKSGLPNDRFSAERPEGSISTLTIQRTEQRDSAMYRCASSYNLNTEAFFGQGTRLTVV.

This clone appeared many times. The chain is built from TRBV28 and TRBJ1-2, with D hard to call. The CDR3 spans 13 residues. The germline gives CDR1 MDHEN, CDR2 SYDVKM. V was clipped by 5 bases and J by 4 bases, with 11 bases between them. CDR3 region: CASSRESGYGYTF. The CDR3 DNA follows: TGTGCCAGCAGTAGGGAGAGCGGCTATGGCTACACCTTC.

The V and J genes are TRBV10-3 and TRBJ2-7; D perhaps matches TRBD1 (5 bases). The CDR3 is 17 residues long. Trimming shortened V by 5 bases and J by 5 bases, and 25 bases separated the two germline ends. Germline CDR1 reads ENHRY; CDR2 reads SYGVKD. DNA of the CDR3: TGTGCCATCAGTCCCCGTGTCCCCTGGGGCCAACACAACGAGCAGTACTTC. This codes for CAISPRVPWGQHNEQYF.

V is TRBV28 and J is TRBJ1-1; perhaps TRBD1 as D (6 bases). This CDR3 comprises 15 residues. CDR1 MDHEN and CDR2 SYDVKM come from the germline V gene. The germline V and J ends were trimmed by 3 bases and 1 base, with 12 bases remaining between them. CDR3 sequence reads: CASSFPSTGNTEAFF. CDR3 coding DNA: TGTGCCAGCAGTTTCCCCTCGACAGGGAACACTGAAGCTTTCTTT.

The rearrangement links TRBV7-8 to TRBJ2-7; 8 bases fit TRBD2. The length of the CDR3 is 15 residues. Losses at the gene ends were 1 base for V and 5 bases for J; bases not matched to a gene: 7. Germline CDR1 and CDR2: SGHVS and FQNEAQ. The CDR3 protein is CASSLVSGGPHEQYF. The CDR3 DNA reads TGTGCCAGCAGCTTAGTGTCGGGAGGGCCCCACGAGCAGTACTTC.

This clone has only a few counts. This sequence joins TRBV15 and TRBJ1-5, with TRBD1 identical over 9 bases. Germline V lookup: CDR1 LNHNV, CDR2 YYDKDF (reference sequence). The CDR3 is made up of 16 amino acids. Unmatched junction bases numbered 11, after V lost 4 bases and J lost 7 bases. DNA for the CDR3: TGTGCCACCAGCATAGATCAGGGAACAGGGGGCCAGCCCCAGCATTTT. Its protein is CATSIDQGTGGQPQHF.

The chain employs TRBV25-1 and TRBJ2-1; D may correspond to TRBD1 or TRBD2 (7 bases each). The CDR3 runs 16 residues. The V end lost 4 bases, the J end lost 2 bases, and 15 bases lay between the germline ends. Germline V lookup: CDR1 MGHDK, CDR2 SYGVNS. The CDR3 DNA is TGTGCCAGCAGTGGAAACCAGGGGGGGCCCTACAATGAGCAGTTCTTC. Residues: CASSGNQGGPYNEQFF. The whole variable domain, remainder taken from reference TRBV25-1 and TRBJ2-1, is EADIYQTPRYLVIGTGKKITLECSQTMGHDKMYWYQQDPGMELHLIHYSYGVNSTEKGDLSSESTVSRIRTEHFPLTLESARPSHTSQYLCASSGNQGGPYNEQFFGPGTRLTVL.

The J gene is TRBJ1-5, the V gene TRBV21-1; the DNA was not compared with TRBD1, the D call given in the table. TRBV21-1 is labeled a pseudogene. This CDR3 spans 19 amino acids. The CDR3 region is CASRVRKGQGEGRNQPQHF. The DNA for the CDR3 is TGTGCCAGCAGGGTGAGGAAGGGACAGGGAGAGGGGCGCAATCAGCCCCAGCATTTT.

This clone was seen a handful of times. V gene TRBV2 combines with J gene TRBJ2-2; perhaps TRBD2 as D (5 bases). Trimming left V 5 bases short and J 7 bases short, with 14 bases between. The CDR3 runs to 14 residues. Looked up from germline, CDR1 is SNHLY and CDR2 is FYNNEI. The CDR3 loop reads CASSWTLGLGELFF. CDR3 coding DNA: TGTGCCAGCAGTTGGACTTTAGGGCTCGGGGAGCTGTTTTTT.

V usage is TRBV4-2 and J usage is TRBJ2-1, with 7 bases identical to TRBD2. The CDR3 is 16 amino acids. Germline trimming cut 0 bases from V and 8 bases from J; bases unmatched to any gene: 10. Germline-derived CDR1 and CDR2 are LGHNA and YNFKEQ. The CDR3 region has the DNA TGTGCCAGCAGCCAAGAGCGGGCGGGAGTAGGCTATGAGCAGTTCTTC. This codes for CASSQERAGVGYEQFF.

The rearrangement joins TRBV19 to TRBJ1-1, with 9 bases matching TRBD1. The CDR3 is made up of 14 amino acids. V was pared by 5 bases and J by 4 bases, with 5 bases of the junction left unmatched. From germline, CDR1 is LNHDA and CDR2 SQIVND (reference sequence). CDR3 sequence reads: CASSVDRGGTEAFF. CDR3 sequence (DNA): TGTGCCAGTAGTGTGGACAGGGGCGGCACTGAAGCTTTCTTT.

This clone came up once. The chain couples TRBV28 to TRBJ1-3; D perhaps matches TRBD1 (5 bases). CDR3 length: 14 amino acids. CDR1 and CDR2 (germline): MDHEN, SYDVKM. V dropped 6 bases and J dropped 1 base, with 10 bases sitting between them. CDR3 amino acids: CASRGGLSGNTIYF. The CDR3 region has the DNA TGTGCCAGCAGGGGGGGACTTTCTGGAAACACCATATATTTT. Combining the CDR3 with reference TRBV28 and TRBJ1-3 gives the whole variable domain DVKVTQSSRYLVKRTGEKVFLECVQDMDHENMFWYRQDPGLGLRLIYFSYDVKMKEKGDIPEGYSVSREKKERFSLILESASTNQTSMYLCASRGGLSGNTIYFGEGSWLTVV.

The chain carries TRBV27 and TRBJ2-7, with D uncertain. V was shortened by 3 bases and J by 7 bases, with 13 bases between the two germline ends. From germline, CDR1 is MNHEY and CDR2 SMNVEV (reference sequence). This CDR3 is 13 amino acids long. Written as DNA, the CDR3 is TGTGCCAGCAGTTTCCCCCCCCGCTGGGAGCAGTACTTC. It codes for CASSFPPRWEQYF.